This T cell receptor (beta chain) was sequenced for a study of beta chain features in type 1 diabetes. This clone was picked up a small number of times. The antigen remains unidentified. Populations isolated by sorting all had purity greater than 98%. Trimming pared 4 bases from V and 5 bases from J, leaving 17 bases between. CDR1 is MNHEY, CDR2 SMNVEV, per germline (reference sequence). The CDR3 contains 15 residues. Overall study findings and caveats: Healthy donors had naive, central memory and Treg TCRB repertoires that appeared less similar than those seen among patients. Any HLA-type effect on TCRB rearrangement remained unresolved here.

cDNA synthesis used the whole RNA isolate, giving expressed TCRB sequences. The assay was immunoSEQ multiplex PCR, and TCRdb's table has in-frame clones only and misses some. This sample has about 290,000 clones, with approximately 8.1% found just once. The sequenced sample was central memory CD4+ T cells from blood. The chain employs TRBV27 and TRBJ1-2; a weak D match, TRBD1 (6 bases). This sequence was found in a woman aged 18-35 years in good health. The CDR3 DNA follows: TGTGCCAGCAGTTCTACCGACAGGACGGGGTATGGCTACACCTTC. It specifies CASSSTDRTGYGYTF.